These 30 T cell receptor beta chains share one sample of origin, sequenced in a study of blood T cells in healthy people across ages (dated by TCRdb to the mid-2010s). Preparation of the library involved 5' RACE. TCRdb shows the sequencer as Illumina HiSeq 2500. A second PCR of about 6 to 11 cycles was performed with a sample-barcoded 5' primer and a J-beta primer mix. The public reads were reprocessed in TCRdb via fastp at Q25 and MiXCR, keeping in-frame beta chains. Every entry covers one CDR3 protein and lists the most common genes and DNA from its rows. Within this sample are over a million distinct CDR3 sequences, with over 35% of them counted one time only. Jointly, the top ten make up 15% to 20% of the sample. The sample consisted of blood. These receptors were obtained from a woman between 55 and 75 years old in good health.

The rearrangement links TRBV20-1 to TRBJ1-1; 8 bases fit TRBD1. V lost 6 bases and J lost 3; bases outside the gene matches: 3. The CDR3 is 12 amino acids. Germline V gene lookup returns CDR1 DFQATT and CDR2 SNEGSKA (reference sequence). This chain's CDR3 is CSAQGADTEAFF. The CDR3 DNA reads TGCAGTGCCCAGGGGGCGGACACTGAAGCTTTCTTT.

The chain links TRBV20-1 to TRBJ2-7, with TRBD2 matching 13 bases. The CDR3 runs 14 residues. The V gene's germline CDR1 is DFQATT and CDR2 SNEGSKA (reference sequence). J gave up 5 bases and V 6 bases, and 7 bases lay outside the gene matches. CDR3: CSAPGTSGTHEQYF. DNA of the CDR3: TGCAGTGCGCCGGGGACTAGCGGGACCCACGAGCAGTACTTC.

The J gene is TRBJ2-1, the V gene TRBV27, with D possibly being TRBD2 (6 bases). This CDR3 has 14 residues. V was cut by 6 bases and J by 5 bases, with 14 bases left in between. CDR1 is MNHEY and CDR2 is SMNVEV in the germline V gene (reference sequence). DNA of the CDR3: TGTGCCAGCAGCAGACCGGGAGTCAACAATGAGCAGTTCTTC. This codes for CASSRPGVNNEQFF.

The gene calls are TRBV20-1 and TRBJ1-1, with TRBD1 as a possible D gene (5 bases). Per the germline V gene, CDR1 is DFQATT and CDR2 is SNEGSKA (reference sequence). The CDR3 is 15 amino acids. Trimming removed 6 bases from V and 0 bases from J, with 17 bases in between. CDR3 amino acids: CSAWGVLMMNTEAFF. CDR3 in DNA: TGCAGTGCGTGGGGGGTCCTCATGATGAACACTGAAGCTTTCTTT.

The chain carries TRBV29-1 and TRBJ1-1; 12 bases are a match to TRBD1. Trimming took 3 bases from V and 11 from J; bases not matched to a gene: 7. This CDR3 contains 13 residues. Germline V gives CDR1 SQVTM, CDR2 ANQGSEA. CDR3: CSVDPGQGAAAFF. In DNA, the CDR3 is TGCAGCGTTGACCCGGGACAGGGGGCAGCGGCTTTCTTT.

This clonotype was detected only a few times. CDR3 loop: CASSFILAGKNIQYF. The CDR3 DNA follows: TGTGCCAGCAGTTTCATACTAGCGGGGAAAAACATTCAGTACTTC. V is TRBV12-3 or TRBV12-4 and J is TRBJ2-4; 10 nucleotides line up with TRBD2. The CDR3 covers 15 residues. V shed 3 bases, J shed 4 bases, and the junction held 3 bases outside the gene matches.

The rearrangement links TRBV12-3 or TRBV12-4 to TRBJ1-6; D uncertain. The CDR3 sequence is 15 residues long. Trimming cost V 6 bases and J 6 bases, with 15 bases left between them. The CDR3 loop reads CASRGELQVNSPLHF. The DNA of the CDR3 is TGTGCCAGCAGGGGAGAGCTTCAGGTTAATTCACCCCTCCACTTT.

J is TRBJ2-3 and V is TRBV27; TRBD1 matches 8 bases. Per the germline V gene, CDR1 is MNHEY and CDR2 is SMNVEV (reference sequence). The CDR3 is 15 amino acids. V was clipped by 5 bases and J by 2 bases; unmatched bases: 6. The CDR3 DNA reads as TGTGCCAGCAGTGCAACAGGGGGTCTCACAGATACGCAGTATTTT. This translates into CASSATGGLTDTQYF.

This chain uses TRBV12-3 or TRBV12-4 with TRBJ2-1, with 9 bases that match TRBD2. CDR3 size: 15 residues. Trimming took 6 bases from V and 4 from J; bases not matched to a gene: 7. The CDR3 loop reads CASRLREGRYNEQFF. Written as DNA, the CDR3 is TGTGCCAGCAGACTGCGGGAGGGCCGGTACAATGAGCAGTTCTTC.

The V and J genes are TRBV7-2 and TRBJ2-1; 7 bases line up with TRBD2. The CDR3 covers 14 residues. Germline V gives CDR1 SGHTA, CDR2 FQGNSA. J was trimmed by 8 bases and V by 1 base; bases with no gene match: 5. The CDR3 loop is CASSLVSGSHEQFF. Here the CDR3 DNA reads TGTGCCAGCAGCTTAGTTAGCGGGTCGCATGAGCAGTTCTTC.

With regard to this clonotype: This may come from a read error, since a much larger clone is one base off. The V gene is TRBV7-2, the J gene TRBJ2-1, with D perhaps matching TRBD2 (5 bases). Trimming removed 2 bases from V and 8 bases from J, with 13 bases in between. The CDR3 consists of 14 residues. Per the germline V gene, CDR1 is SGHTA and CDR2 is FQGNSA. The CDR3 nucleotides are TGTGCCAGCAGCTTACTCAGTCTCGGGGATGAGCAGTTCTTC. Translating it yields CASSLLSLGDEQFF.

This chain connects TRBV29-1 to TRBJ2-3, with TRBD2 identical over 11 bases. Germline loops: CDR1 SQVTM, CDR2 ANQGSEA. The CDR3 sequence is 14 residues long. Unmatched junction bases numbered 5, after V lost 6 bases and J lost 3 bases. The DNA for the CDR3 is TGCAGCGTAACGACTAGCGGGACAACAGATACGCAGTATTTT. The encoded protein is CSVTTSGTTDTQYF.

CDR3 residues: CASSRGQGTFF. The CDR3 DNA sequence: TGTGCCAGCAGCCGAGGACAGGGGACTTTCTTT. The J gene is TRBJ1-1, the V gene TRBV3-1; 9 bases are a match to TRBD1. This CDR3 contains 11 residues. The V gene end was trimmed by 4 bases and the J gene end by 12 bases; junction bases not matched to a gene: 3. Germline V lookup: CDR1 LGHDT, CDR2 YNNKEL (reference sequence).

The V and J genes are TRBV27 and TRBJ2-2, with TRBD2 matching over 10 bases. V gave up 5 bases and J gave up 9 bases; unmatched junction bases: 9. The germline gives CDR1 MNHEY, CDR2 SMNVEV (reference sequence). The CDR3 extends over 15 amino acids. The CDR3 region has the DNA TGTGCCAGCAGTGCCGACGGACTAGCGGTGAGGGAGCTGTTTTTT. It codes for CASSADGLAVRELFF.

This clonotype occurred a few times. The rearrangement joins TRBV13 to TRBJ2-3, with 11 bases aligning to TRBD1. CDR3 size: 16 residues. V was clipped by 6 bases and J by 3 bases; unmatched bases: 8. Germline V gene lookup returns CDR1 PRHDT and CDR2 FYEKMQ (reference sequence). The CDR3 DNA follows: TGTGCCAGCAGTTACGGACAGGGGGCGAGGACAGATACGCAGTATTTT. It codes for CASSYGQGARTDTQYF.

This clonotype was picked up a small number of times. This chain uses TRBV11-2 with TRBJ2-1; 8 bases match TRBD2. V shed 5 bases and J 0 bases; nucleotides not matched to a gene: 6. The germline V gene has CDR1 SGHAT and CDR2 FQNNGV. The CDR3 sequence is 16 residues long. CDR3 loop: CASSISLAVSYNEQFF. The CDR3 DNA sequence: TGTGCCAGCAGCATCTCACTAGCGGTCTCCTACAATGAGCAGTTCTTC.

This clonotype has just one count. J is TRBJ2-5 and V is TRBV19; D remains ambiguous. The CDR3 has 13 residues. Germline-derived CDR1 and CDR2 are LNHDA and SQIVND (reference sequence). V was pared by 3 bases and J by 5 bases, with 10 bases between. The CDR3 region has the DNA TGTGCCAGTAGTATGCTGTTTTATGAGACCCAGTACTTC. Translation gives CASSMLFYETQYF.

This clonotype was observed a handful of times. The V and J genes are TRBV7-2 and TRBJ2-3; weak D call: TRBD2 (5 bases). CDR1 is SGHTA, CDR2 FQGNSA, per germline. The CDR3 runs 15 residues. Trimming took 5 bases from V and 7 from J, leaving 19 bases between them. CDR3 coding DNA: TGTGCCAGCAGCGCCGGAGGTGGTAATCGGCATACGCAGTATTTT. Translating it yields CASSAGGGNRHTQYF.

At least ten counts were recorded for this clonotype. The chain couples TRBV29-1 to TRBJ2-5; D is ambiguous. The CDR3 runs 12 residues. Germline values: CDR1 SQVTM, CDR2 ANQGSEA. Trimming pared 3 bases from V and 2 bases from J, leaving 7 bases between. In DNA form, the CDR3 reads TGCAGCGTTGATTTGCAGCAAGAGACCCAGTACTTC. It yields the protein CSVDLQQETQYF.

J is TRBJ2-7 and V is TRBV29-1; D perhaps matches TRBD2 (6 bases). Near its end, the DNA agrees better with TRBJ2-4, so the J call may be wrong. The CDR3 runs 13 residues. The germline gives CDR1 SQVTM, CDR2 ANQGSEA. CDR3 protein: CSVVMDSGNIQYF. CDR3 coding DNA: TGCAGCGTTGTGATGGATAGCGGAAACATTCAGTACTTC.

The chain uses TRBV28 and TRBJ1-4; perhaps TRBD1 as D (6 bases). V was cut by 5 bases and J by 8 bases, with 15 bases left in between. The length of the CDR3 is 14 residues. The germline CDR1 and CDR2 sequences are MDHEN and SYDVKM. The CDR3 loop is CASSHYRELEKLFF. The DNA for the CDR3 is TGTGCCAGCAGTCACTACAGGGAATTAGAAAAACTGTTTTTT. Filled out from reference TRBV28 and TRBJ1-4, the complete variable domain reads DVKVTQSSRYLVKRTGEKVFLECVQDMDHENMFWYRQDPGLGLRLIYFSYDVKMKEKGDIPEGYSVSREKKERFSLILESASTNQTSMYLCASSHYRELEKLFFGSGTQLSVL.

This chain links TRBV28 with TRBJ1-2, with a weak D call TRBD1 (5 bases). The germline CDR1 and CDR2 sequences are MDHEN and SYDVKM. This CDR3 comprises 14 residues. V was shortened by 6 bases and J by 2 bases, with 13 bases between the two germline ends. The DNA of the CDR3 is TGTGCCAGCAGCCTGACAGATTTAAACTATGGCTACACCTTC. Translation: CASSLTDLNYGYTF.

This clonotype was detected a few times. This chain connects TRBV27 to TRBJ2-5, with D possibly called TRBD1 or TRBD2 (5 bases each). The CDR3 sequence is 17 residues long. V was pared by 4 bases and J by 4 bases, with 22 bases between. CDR1 and CDR2 (germline): MNHEY, SMNVEV (reference sequence). CDR3 sequence: CASSYLSQEGLLETQYF. Here the CDR3 DNA reads TGTGCCAGCAGTTATCTCTCCCAAGAGGGGCTCCTAGAGACCCAGTACTTC.

The rearrangement uses TRBV20-1 and TRBJ2-1; the match to TRBD2 covers 11 bases. Germline-derived CDR1 and CDR2 are DFQATT and SNEGSKA (reference sequence). The CDR3 has 16 residues. The J segment lost 2 bases and the V segment lost 5 bases, leaving 8 bases of the junction unmatched. Here the CDR3 reads CSARPKGLAAYNEQFF. The DNA of the CDR3 is TGCAGTGCTCGACCTAAGGGACTAGCGGCCTACAATGAGCAGTTCTTC.

This rearrangement joins TRBV25-1 to TRBJ1-5; TRBD1 is a possible D gene (5 bases). Germline V gene data show CDR1 as MGHDK and CDR2 as SYGVNS. V lost 6 bases and J 2 bases, leaving 11 bases between the germline ends. The CDR3 is 14 residues long. CDR3 DNA sequence: TGTGCCAGCAGCGCAGCAGGGCGCAATCAGCCCCAGCATTTT. This sequence encodes CASSAAGRNQPQHF.

The chain is built from TRBV30 and TRBJ2-7; weak D call: TRBD2 (6 bases). The CDR3 extends over 11 amino acids. The germline gives CDR1 GTSNPN, CDR2 SVGIG (reference sequence). V was shortened by 4 bases and J by 7 bases, with 11 bases between the two germline ends. The CDR3 DNA reads as TGTGCCTGGACGGTCGGGGGTGAGCAGTACTTC. Encoded protein: CAWTVGGEQYF.

The gene calls are TRBV20-1 and TRBJ2-7, with 7 positions matching TRBD2. Germline lookup yields CDR1 DFQATT and CDR2 SNEGSKA (reference sequence). J gave up 3 bases and V 2 bases, and 4 bases lay outside the gene matches. This CDR3 region has 13 residues. CDR3 loop: CSARLAARYEQYF. DNA of the CDR3: TGCAGTGCTAGACTAGCGGCTCGCTACGAGCAGTACTTC.

This chain uses TRBV4-1 with TRBJ2-5; 10 bases align to TRBD2. The CDR3 totals 15 residues. The trim removed 5 bases at V and 5 bases at J, leaving 8 bases unmatched. CDR1 and CDR2 (germline): MGHRA, YSYEKL. In DNA, the CDR3 is TGCGCCAGCAGCTCGGGAGCGGGAGGGCGGGAGACCCAGTACTTC. Translated: CASSSGAGGRETQYF.

The CDR3 bases are TGCGCCAGCAGCCAAGATATCGCCAGGCCGGACGGCTACACCTTC. Its translation: CASSQDIARPDGYTF. The chain has TRBV4-1 and TRBJ1-2; D is uncertain. CDR1 and CDR2 from the germline V gene are MGHRA and YSYEKL. The CDR3 has 15 residues. V lost 0 bases, J lost 8 bases, and 16 bases lay in between.

This clonotype was observed once. A much larger clone differs from this one at a single base, so this may be a read error. V and J are TRBV27 and TRBJ2-7, with 9 bases that match TRBD2. The V segment lost 2 bases and the J segment 12 bases; nucleotides outside the gene matches: 23. Germline V gene lookup returns CDR1 MNHEY and CDR2 SMNVEV (reference sequence). The CDR3 has 18 amino acids. The CDR3 coding sequence is TGTGCCAGCAGTTTAATAGCGGGAGATGTGAGAGCCAAAAACATTCGGTACTTC. Its translation is CASSLIAGDVRAKNIRYF.